This is a list of T cell receptor beta chains from one sample in a study of T cell responses to AZD1222 COVID-19 vaccine. TCRdb keeps only in-frame clones here, not all; method: immunoSEQ multiplex PCR. The sample shows approximately 97,000 clones, roughly nine tenths of them seen only once. This material consisted of peripheral blood, taken on day 0 of AZD1222 vaccination. The source of these receptors is an adult in good health. Both conserved end residues are part of each CDR3. D genes are given only for firm matches. The size of a clone is reported for some rows only, either as once, few or many, or as a class for expanded clones.

clone size: .
J gene: TRBJ1-1
D gene: .
V gene: TRBV19
CDR3 protein: CASTPHLMNTEAFF
CDR3 DNA: TGTGCCAGTACCCCACACCTAATGAACACTGAAGCTTTCTTT

clone size: .
J gene: TRBJ2-2
D gene: .
V gene: TRBV6-4
CDR3 protein: CASSLLSNTGELFF
CDR3 DNA: TGTGCCAGCAGTCTCCTGTCGAACACCGGGGAGCTGTTTTTT

clone size: .
J gene: TRBJ2-7
D gene: TRBD2
V gene: TRBV7-3
CDR3 protein: CASSSVPPGLAGSYEQYF
CDR3 DNA: TGTGCCAGCAGCTCCGTCCCCCCTGGACTAGCGGGAAGCTACGAGCAGTACTTC

clone size: .
J gene: TRBJ1-3
D gene: TRBD1
V gene: TRBV5-1
CDR3 protein: CASGEQGVSSGNTIYF
CDR3 DNA: TGCGCCAGCGGTGAACAGGGGGTGTCCTCTGGAAACACCATATATTTT

clone size: .
J gene: TRBJ1-5
D gene: .
V gene: TRBV11-2
CDR3 protein: CASSLVAGGTNQPQHF
CDR3 DNA: TGTGCCAGCAGCTTAGTAGCTGGAGGCACCAATCAGCCCCAGCATTTT

clone size: .
J gene: TRBJ1-2
D gene: .
V gene: TRBV29-1
CDR3 protein: CSAPRGAGDGYTF
CDR3 DNA: TGCAGCGCCCCTCGGGGCGCAGGGGATGGCTACACCTTC

clone size: .
J gene: TRBJ2-3
D gene: .
V gene: TRBV4-1
CDR3 protein: CASSPGSTDTQYF
CDR3 DNA: TGCGCCAGCAGCCCGGGGAGCACAGATACGCAGTATTTT

clone size: .
J gene: TRBJ2-7
D gene: .
V gene: TRBV5-6
CDR3 protein: CASSFGHSSGSYEQYF
CDR3 DNA: TGTGCCAGCAGCTTTGGACACTCTTCCGGTTCCTACGAGCAGTACTTC

clone size: .
J gene: TRBJ1-3
D gene: .
V gene: TRBV5-5
CDR3 protein: CASSPTSSGNTIYF
CDR3 DNA: TGTGCCAGCAGCCCTACAAGTTCTGGAAACACCATATATTTT

clone size: .
J gene: TRBJ1-5
D gene: .
V gene: TRBV18
CDR3 protein: CASSPRTLDRGNQPQHF
CDR3 DNA: TGTGCCAGCTCACCACGGACGCTAGATCGTGGCAATCAGCCCCAGCATTTT

clone size: .
J gene: TRBJ1-2
D gene: TRBD1
V gene: TRBV7-9
CDR3 protein: CASSLGQGAHGYTF
CDR3 DNA: TGTGCCAGCAGCTTAGGGCAGGGGGCGCACGGCTACACCTTC

clone size: .
J gene: TRBJ2-2
D gene: .
V gene: TRBV29-1
CDR3 protein: CSVEAGWGGELFF
CDR3 DNA: TGCAGCGTTGAAGCCGGCTGGGGCGGGGAGCTGTTTTTT

clone size: .
J gene: TRBJ1-2
D gene: TRBD1
V gene: TRBV5-1
CDR3 protein: CASSLGQGFNYGYTF
CDR3 DNA: TGCGCCAGCAGCTTGGGACAGGGGTTTAACTATGGCTACACCTTC

clone size: .
J gene: TRBJ2-7
D gene: .
V gene: TRBV23-1
CDR3 protein: CASSQRPPRPWLICEQYF
CDR3 DNA: TGCGCCAGCAGTCAACGCCCGCCTCGGCCTTGGCTTATCTGCGAGCAGTACTTC

clone size: .
J gene: TRBJ1-3
D gene: .
V gene: TRBV3-1/TRBV3-2
CDR3 protein: CASSPRTVGNTIYF
CDR3 DNA: TGTGCCAGCAGCCCCAGGACGGTTGGAAACACCATATATTTT

clone size: .
J gene: TRBJ2-5
D gene: .
V gene: TRBV28
CDR3 protein: CASSLNGRGETQYF
CDR3 DNA: TGTGCCAGCAGTTTAAACGGCAGGGGAGAGACCCAGTACTTC

clone size: .
J gene: TRBJ2-2
D gene: TRBD2
V gene: TRBV6-5
CDR3 protein: CASRLAANTGELFF
CDR3 DNA: TGTGCCAGCAGGCTAGCGGCAAACACCGGGGAGCTGTTTTTT

clone size: .
J gene: TRBJ1-5
D gene: .
V gene: TRBV28
CDR3 protein: CASRQPTVQPQHF
CDR3 DNA: TGTGCCAGCAGACAGCCCACAGTTCAGCCCCAGCATTTT

clone size: .
J gene: TRBJ2-1
D gene: TRBD1
V gene: TRBV11-2
CDR3 protein: CASSLVFGQGAGEQFF
CDR3 DNA: TGTGCCAGCAGCTTAGTGTTTGGACAGGGGGCCGGTGAGCAGTTCTTC

clone size: .
J gene: TRBJ1-6
D gene: .
V gene: TRBV28
CDR3 protein: CASRPGGQGNSPLHF
CDR3 DNA: TGTGCCAGCAGACCAGGAGGGCAGGGGAATTCACCCCTCCACTTT

clone size: .
J gene: TRBJ2-7
D gene: TRBD2
V gene: TRBV10-3
CDR3 protein: CAIGSAGGEVSEQYF
CDR3 DNA: TGTGCCATAGGCAGTGCGGGAGGGGAGGTGTCGGAGCAGTACTTC

clone size: .
J gene: TRBJ2-2
D gene: .
V gene: TRBV11-3
CDR3 protein: CASSATGLTGELFF
CDR3 DNA: TGTGCCAGCAGCGCGACCGGTTTGACTGGGGAGCTGTTTTTT

clone size: .
J gene: TRBJ2-5
D gene: TRBD1
V gene: TRBV11-3
CDR3 protein: CASSLASRQGGETQYF
CDR3 DNA: TGTGCCAGCAGCTTAGCTTCCCGACAGGGCGGGGAGACCCAGTACTTC

clone size: .
J gene: TRBJ1-2
D gene: .
V gene: TRBV9
CDR3 protein: CASSVGGANGYGYTF
CDR3 DNA: TGTGCCAGCAGCGTAGGTGGGGCTAATGGCTATGGCTACACCTTC

clone size: .
J gene: TRBJ1-4
D gene: .
V gene: TRBV5-3
CDR3 protein: CARSPGGGEGKLFF
CDR3 DNA: TGTGCCAGAAGCCCAGGTGGGGGTGAGGGGAAACTGTTTTTT

clone size: once
J gene: TRBJ1-1
D gene: .
V gene: TRBV11-2
CDR3 protein: CASSLGGEEAFF
CDR3 DNA: TGTGCCAGCAGCTTGGGGGGCGAGGAAGCTTTCTTT

clone size: .
J gene: TRBJ2-2
D gene: .
V gene: TRBV6-6
CDR3 protein: CASSSRVRENTGELFF
CDR3 DNA: TGTGCCAGCAGTTCTCGGGTGCGGGAGAACACCGGGGAGCTGTTTTTT

clone size: .
J gene: TRBJ2-2
D gene: .
V gene: TRBV9
CDR3 protein: CASSVTSRETDGELFF
CDR3 DNA: TGTGCCAGCAGCGTAACATCTCGGGAGACGGACGGGGAGCTGTTTTTT

clone size: .
J gene: TRBJ1-1
D gene: .
V gene: TRBV12-5
CDR3 protein: CASGLTGYTEAFF
CDR3 DNA: TGTGCTAGTGGTTTGACAGGCTACACTGAAGCTTTCTTT

clone size: .
J gene: TRBJ1-4
D gene: TRBD1
V gene: TRBV2
CDR3 protein: CASRDRGGSEKLFF
CDR3 DNA: TGTGCCAGCAGGGACAGGGGCGGGAGTGAAAAACTGTTTTTT

clone size: .
J gene: TRBJ1-2
D gene: .
V gene: TRBV11-2
CDR3 protein: CASSPWGFRYGYTF
CDR3 DNA: TGTGCCAGCAGCCCCTGGGGCTTTAGATATGGCTACACCTTC

clone size: .
J gene: TRBJ1-3
D gene: .
V gene: TRBV5-1
CDR3 protein: CASSLGGGNTIYF
CDR3 DNA: TGCGCCAGCAGCTTGGGGGGTGGAAACACCATATATTTT

clone size: .
J gene: TRBJ2-6
D gene: .
V gene: TRBV6-6
CDR3 protein: CASSFGPSSGANVLTF
CDR3 DNA: TGTGCCAGCAGCTTTGGACCGAGCTCTGGGGCCAACGTCCTGACTTTC

clone size: .
J gene: TRBJ1-1
D gene: .
V gene: TRBV4-2
CDR3 protein: CASSREGVNTEAFF
CDR3 DNA: TGTGCCAGCAGCCGGGAGGGCGTAAACACTGAAGCTTTCTTT

clone size: .
J gene: TRBJ1-1
D gene: .
V gene: TRBV28
CDR3 protein: CASSLPHGNTEAFF
CDR3 DNA: TGTGCCAGCAGTCTCCCCCACGGAAACACTGAAGCTTTCTTT

clone size: .
J gene: TRBJ2-7
D gene: .
V gene: TRBV4-2
CDR3 protein: CASSQEGQFYEQYF
CDR3 DNA: TGTGCCAGCAGCCAAGAAGGGCAGTTTTACGAGCAGTACTTC

clone size: .
J gene: TRBJ1-4
D gene: .
V gene: TRBV16
CDR3 protein: CASSHGGEKLFF
CDR3 DNA: TGTGCCAGCAGCCACGGCGGTGAAAAACTGTTTTTT

clone size: .
J gene: TRBJ2-2
D gene: .
V gene: TRBV5-1
CDR3 protein: CASSRNLIQYTGELFF
CDR3 DNA: TGCGCCAGCAGCCGGAACCTGATACAGTACACCGGGGAGCTGTTTTTT

clone size: .
J gene: TRBJ2-2
D gene: .
V gene: TRBV27
CDR3 protein: CASSSSGELFF
CDR3 DNA: TGTGCCAGCAGTTCTTCCGGGGAGCTGTTTTTT

clone size: once
J gene: TRBJ1-1
D gene: .
V gene: TRBV6-5
CDR3 protein: CASGNRQNTEAFF
CDR3 DNA: TGTGCCAGCGGAAATAGGCAGAACACTGAAGCTTTCTTT

clone size: .
J gene: TRBJ2-5
D gene: .
V gene: TRBV4-1
CDR3 protein: CASSQEEVVGTQYF
CDR3 DNA: TGCGCCAGCAGCCAAGAAGAGGTCGTGGGGACCCAGTACTTC

clone size: .
J gene: TRBJ1-2
D gene: .
V gene: TRBV5-1
CDR3 protein: CASSLGQLYTF
CDR3 DNA: TGCGCCAGCAGCTTGGGGCAGCTCTACACCTTC

clone size: once
J gene: TRBJ1-6
D gene: TRBD1
V gene: TRBV11-2
CDR3 protein: CASRRQGNGSPLHF
CDR3 DNA: TGTGCCAGCAGGAGACAGGGAAATGGTTCACCCCTCCACTTT

clone size: .
J gene: TRBJ1-5
D gene: TRBD1
V gene: TRBV19
CDR3 protein: CASTPPDRESQPQHF
CDR3 DNA: TGTGCCAGTACCCCCCCGGACAGGGAGAGTCAGCCCCAGCATTTT

clone size: .
J gene: TRBJ1-2
D gene: TRBD1
V gene: TRBV28
CDR3 protein: CASSLADRTIYGYTF
CDR3 DNA: TGTGCCAGCAGTTTAGCGGACAGGACCATCTATGGCTACACCTTC

clone size: once
J gene: TRBJ2-7
D gene: .
V gene: TRBV5-1
CDR3 protein: CASSSQASSYEQYF
CDR3 DNA: TGCGCCAGCAGCTCACAGGCGAGCTCCTACGAGCAGTACTTC